Included here is one TCR beta chain sequence, with context. Its antigen is unknown. Per-base quality was not reported, and no clone a single base away is much larger than it. This sample is part of a study of T cell responses to AZD1222 COVID-19 vaccine (dated by TCRdb to about 2021). With regard to the full study: TCR sequencing covered fewer than 250 trial participants: about 210 given two doses of AZD1222 and about 26 given two doses of MenACWY control vaccine. Enrollment into the trials was organized by age into subgroups of 18-55, 56-69 and 70-plus years, and those subgroups contained roughly 150, 30 and 60 TCR-sequenced participants, respectively.

General findings and caveats noted by the study authors: Because no day 14 peak-response samples were available, repertoires were characterized only after the peak T cell response. Conclusions about previously exposed vaccinees are limited, since just a handful of AZD1222 recipients were seropositive for SARS-CoV-2 at baseline. Reportedly, close to half of the unique spike-specific TCRs recognized epitopes lying outside the regions that are mutated in the B.1.351 and B.1.1.7 variants. CD4 TCRs associated with the vaccine covered the entire spike protein, and the dominant responses were in regions 160-218 and 743-854. Most participants were white British and females outnumbered males, and the authors suggested that clonal diversity may have been underestimated. After two AZD1222 doses, spike-specific TCR breadth and depth were significantly higher than at day 0 and than in MenACWY recipients. In the small 56-69-year group, the increase in depth fell short of significance, most likely because of low power.

The CDR3 regions of human TCRbeta chains were analyzed by immunosequencing. The original methods were these. Repertoire TCRs were matched against a reference library of SARS-CoV-2-specific TCRs generated with the MIRA antigen-specificity platform. Breadth was defined as the fraction of unique TCRs that were SARS-CoV-2-associated, and depth was defined as the fraction of total T cells that were SARS-CoV-2-associated. Using the MIRA data, every spike-specific TCR was mapped to the spike region that the TCR reacted to and assigned to either a CD4 or a CD8 class. Log10-transformed breadth and depth values were compared by one-way ANOVA with Sidak's multiple comparisons tests. TCRdb carries this immuneACCESS record with in-frame sequences only. Its versions omit some clonotypes, under half of them owing to an unresolved V gene in the studies checked, with the rest unexplained. The D gene and trimming were derived from the DNA, and the V and J assignments and clone size from that table. This sample holds around 130,000 clones; about 88% were observed only once. The leading ten clones occupy about 3% of the sample.

This sample's time point label indicates: about 28 days (+/-7) after the second vaccine dose. AZD1222 recipients with second doses at about 4 weeks or about 12 weeks were pooled, because spike-specific TCR depth and breadth did not differ between schedules. Vaccinee samples were obtained from the UK trials COV001 and COV002, which included a single-blind randomized controlled phase 2/3 trial of AZD1222 (ChAdOx1 nCoV-19) in healthy adults. For TCRbeta chain sequencing, PBMC samples from trial participants were taken at day 0 and at day 28 after the second dose. This TCR was recovered from an adult who received the AZD1222 COVID-19 vaccine. The sequencing used peripheral blood, collected 28 days after the second AZD1222 dose.

CDR3 protein: CASSLGLLEETQYF. In nucleotides, the sequence is TGCGCCAGCAGCTTGGGTCTTTTGGAAGAGACCCAGTACTTC. Here the chain combines TRBV5-1 and TRBJ2-5; the D gene is unclear. The germline V gene supplies CDR1 SGHRS and CDR2 YFSETQ. Relative to germline, V is 0 bases shorter and J is 3 bases shorter, with 9 bases between their ends. The CDR3 goes from the cysteine to the phenylalanine over 14 residues. Only the CDR3 DNA stays, 42 bases, in frame from base 1.